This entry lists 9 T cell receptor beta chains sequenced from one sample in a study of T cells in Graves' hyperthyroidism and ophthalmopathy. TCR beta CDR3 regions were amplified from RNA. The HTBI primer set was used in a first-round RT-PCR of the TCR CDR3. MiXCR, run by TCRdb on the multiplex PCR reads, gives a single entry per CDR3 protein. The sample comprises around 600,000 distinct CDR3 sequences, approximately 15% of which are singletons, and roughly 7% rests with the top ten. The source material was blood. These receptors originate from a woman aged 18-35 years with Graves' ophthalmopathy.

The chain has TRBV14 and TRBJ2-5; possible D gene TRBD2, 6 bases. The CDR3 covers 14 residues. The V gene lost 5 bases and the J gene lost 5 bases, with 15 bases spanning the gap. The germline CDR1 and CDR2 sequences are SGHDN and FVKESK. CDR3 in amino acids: CASSVATGGETQYF. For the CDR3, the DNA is TGTGCCAGCAGCGTAGCTACAGGAGGGGAGACCCAGTACTTC.

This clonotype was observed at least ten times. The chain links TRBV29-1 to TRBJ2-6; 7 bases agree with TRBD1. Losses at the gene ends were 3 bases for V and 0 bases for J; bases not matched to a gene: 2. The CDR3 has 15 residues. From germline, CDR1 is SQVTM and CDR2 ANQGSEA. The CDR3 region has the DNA TGCAGCGTTGACAGGGGGAGCTCTGGGGCCAACGTCCTGACTTTC. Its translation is CSVDRGSSGANVLTF. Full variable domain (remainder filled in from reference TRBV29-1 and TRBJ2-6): SAVISQKPSRDICQRGTSLTIQCQVDSQVTMMFWYRQQPGQSLTLIATANQGSEATYESGFVIDKFPISRPNLTFSTLTVSNMSPEDSSIYLCSVDRGSSGANVLTFGAGSRLTVL.

CDR3 nucleotide sequence: TGTGCCAGTAGTATTTGGGGACAGGGCAATCAGCCCCAGCATTTT. Its translation is CASSIWGQGNQPQHF. The rearrangement joins TRBV19 to TRBJ1-5, with TRBD1 matching over 8 bases. The CDR3 has 15 amino acids. Trimming cost V 3 bases and J 2 bases; bases outside gene matches: 3. CDR1 LNHDA and CDR2 SQIVND come from the germline V gene (reference sequence).

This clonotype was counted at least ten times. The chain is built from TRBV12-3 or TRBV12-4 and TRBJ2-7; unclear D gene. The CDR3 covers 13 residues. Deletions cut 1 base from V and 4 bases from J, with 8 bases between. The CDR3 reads CASSLGVTYEQYF. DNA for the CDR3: TGTGCCAGCAGTTTAGGGGTTACATACGAGCAGTACTTC.

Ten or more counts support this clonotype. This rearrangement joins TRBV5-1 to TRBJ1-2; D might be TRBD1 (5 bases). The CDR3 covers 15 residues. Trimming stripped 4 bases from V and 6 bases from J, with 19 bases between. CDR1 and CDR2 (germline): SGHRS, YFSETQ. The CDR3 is CASSAGIGQGDGYTF. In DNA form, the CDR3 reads TGCGCCAGCAGCGCTGGAATTGGGCAGGGCGATGGCTACACCTTC.

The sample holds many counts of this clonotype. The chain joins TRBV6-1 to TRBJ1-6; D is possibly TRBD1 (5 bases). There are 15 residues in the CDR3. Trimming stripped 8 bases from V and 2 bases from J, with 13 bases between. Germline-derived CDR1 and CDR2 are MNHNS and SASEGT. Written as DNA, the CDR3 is TGTGCCAGCTGCCCGACAGATACCTATAATTCACCCCTCCACTTT. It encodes CASCPTDTYNSPLHF.

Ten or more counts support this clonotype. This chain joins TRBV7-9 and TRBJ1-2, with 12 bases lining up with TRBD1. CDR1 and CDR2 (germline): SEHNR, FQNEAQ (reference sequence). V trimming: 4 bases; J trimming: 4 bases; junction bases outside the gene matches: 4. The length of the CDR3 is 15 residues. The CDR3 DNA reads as TGTGCCAGCAGCTCTCCGGGACAGGGGGCCTATGGCTACACCTTC. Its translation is CASSSPGQGAYGYTF.

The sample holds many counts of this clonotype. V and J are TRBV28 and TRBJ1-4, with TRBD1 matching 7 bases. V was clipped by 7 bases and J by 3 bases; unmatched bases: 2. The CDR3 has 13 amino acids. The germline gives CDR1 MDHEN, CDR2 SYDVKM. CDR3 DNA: TGTGCCAGCATGGGACAGCCTAATGAAAAACTGTTTTTT. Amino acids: CASMGQPNEKLFF.

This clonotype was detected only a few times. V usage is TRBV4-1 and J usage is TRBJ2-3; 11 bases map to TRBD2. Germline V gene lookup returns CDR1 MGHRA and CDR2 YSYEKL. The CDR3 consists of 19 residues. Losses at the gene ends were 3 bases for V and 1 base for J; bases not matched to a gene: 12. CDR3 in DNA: TGCGCCAGCAGCCAGCGTCCGACTAGCGGGAAGTCTGGCACAGATACGCAGTATTTT. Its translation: CASSQRPTSGKSGTDTQYF.